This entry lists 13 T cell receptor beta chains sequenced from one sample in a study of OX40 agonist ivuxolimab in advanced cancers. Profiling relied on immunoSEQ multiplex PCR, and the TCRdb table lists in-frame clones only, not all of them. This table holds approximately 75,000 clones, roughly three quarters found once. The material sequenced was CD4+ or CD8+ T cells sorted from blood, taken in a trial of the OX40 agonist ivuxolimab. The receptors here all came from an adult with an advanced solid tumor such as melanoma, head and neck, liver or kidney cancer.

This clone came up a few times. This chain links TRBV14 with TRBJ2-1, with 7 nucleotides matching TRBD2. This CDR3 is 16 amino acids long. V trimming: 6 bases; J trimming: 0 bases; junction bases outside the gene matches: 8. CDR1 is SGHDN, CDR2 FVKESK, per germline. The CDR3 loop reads CASSGRERGSYNEQFF. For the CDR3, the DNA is TGTGCCAGCAGTGGGCGGGAGCGGGGCTCCTACAATGAGCAGTTCTTC. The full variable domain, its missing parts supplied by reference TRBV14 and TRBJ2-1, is EAGVTQFPSHSVIEKGQTVTLRCDPISGHDNLYWYRRVMGKEIKFLLHFVKESKQDESGMPNNRFLAERTGGTYSTLKVQPAELEDSGVYFCASSGRERGSYNEQFFGPGTRLTVL.

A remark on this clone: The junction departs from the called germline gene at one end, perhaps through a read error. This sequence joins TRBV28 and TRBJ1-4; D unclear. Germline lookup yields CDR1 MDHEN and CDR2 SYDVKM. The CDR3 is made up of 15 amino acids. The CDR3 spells CANSLRSTADEKLFF. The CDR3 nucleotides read TGTGCCAACAGTTTAAGGTCGACTGCAGATGAAAAACTGTTTTTT.

CDR3 nucleotide sequence: TGTGCCAGCAGCCAGGTAGCGGGCCGGGACCCTGAAGCTTTCTTT. As protein: CASSQVAGRDPEAFF. This chain connects TRBV14 to TRBJ1-1; possible D gene TRBD1, 5 bases. The CDR3 sequence is 15 residues long. Germline V lookup: CDR1 SGHDN, CDR2 FVKESK. Trimming left V 3 bases short and J 6 bases short, with 17 bases between.

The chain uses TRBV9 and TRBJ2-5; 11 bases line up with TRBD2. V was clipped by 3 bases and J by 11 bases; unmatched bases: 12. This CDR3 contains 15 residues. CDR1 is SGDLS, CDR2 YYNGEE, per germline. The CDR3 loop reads CASSAGTSGFREQYF. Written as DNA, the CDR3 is TGTGCCAGCAGCGCGGGGACTAGCGGATTTCGGGAGCAGTACTTC.

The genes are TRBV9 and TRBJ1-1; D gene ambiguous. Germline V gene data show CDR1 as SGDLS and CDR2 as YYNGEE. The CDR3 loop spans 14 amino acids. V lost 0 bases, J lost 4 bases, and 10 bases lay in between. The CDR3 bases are TGTGCCAGCAGCGTAGAAGGAGGGATCACTGAAGCTTTCTTT. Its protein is CASSVEGGITEAFF.

The CDR3 sequence: CASQVYGTGSYEQYF. The CDR3 DNA reads TGTGCCAGCCAGGTATATGGGACAGGATCCTACGAGCAGTACTTC. The rearrangement uses TRBV7-2 and TRBJ2-7, with 8 bases lining up with TRBD1. Germline V lookup: CDR1 SGHTA, CDR2 FQGNSA. CDR3 length: 15 residues. The trim removed 8 bases at V and 1 base at J, leaving 10 bases unmatched.

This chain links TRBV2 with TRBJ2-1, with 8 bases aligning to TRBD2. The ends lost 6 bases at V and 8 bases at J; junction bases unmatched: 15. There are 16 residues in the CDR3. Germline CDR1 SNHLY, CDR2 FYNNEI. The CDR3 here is CASRPLASGGKYEQFF. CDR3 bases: TGTGCCAGCAGGCCCCTCGCGAGCGGGGGAAAGTATGAGCAGTTCTTC.

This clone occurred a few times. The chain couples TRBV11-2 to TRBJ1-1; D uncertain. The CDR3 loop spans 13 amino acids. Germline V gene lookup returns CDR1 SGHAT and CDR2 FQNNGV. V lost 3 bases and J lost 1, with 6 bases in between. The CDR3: CASSFRANTEAFF. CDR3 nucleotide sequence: TGTGCCAGCAGCTTTCGAGCGAACACTGAAGCTTTCTTT. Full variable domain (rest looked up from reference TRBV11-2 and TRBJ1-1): EAGVAQSPRYKIIEKRQSVAFWCNPISGHATLYWYQQILGQGPKLLIQFQNNGVVDDSQLPKDRFSAERLKGVDSTLKIQPAKLEDSAVYLCASSFRANTEAFFGQGTRLTVV.

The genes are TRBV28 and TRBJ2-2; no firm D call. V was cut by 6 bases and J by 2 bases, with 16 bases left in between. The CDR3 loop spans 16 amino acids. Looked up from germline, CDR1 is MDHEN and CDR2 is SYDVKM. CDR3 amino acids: CASSPLAFSNTGELFF. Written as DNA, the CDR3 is TGTGCCAGCAGCCCCCTCGCCTTTTCCAACACCGGGGAGCTGTTTTTT.

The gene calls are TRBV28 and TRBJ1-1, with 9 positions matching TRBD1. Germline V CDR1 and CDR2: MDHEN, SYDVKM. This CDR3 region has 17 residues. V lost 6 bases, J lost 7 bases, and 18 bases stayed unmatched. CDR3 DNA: TGTGCCAGCAGGGGAGGGGGACAGGGAGGCTCACTCGGTGAAGCTTTCTTT. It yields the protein CASRGGGQGGSLGEAFF.

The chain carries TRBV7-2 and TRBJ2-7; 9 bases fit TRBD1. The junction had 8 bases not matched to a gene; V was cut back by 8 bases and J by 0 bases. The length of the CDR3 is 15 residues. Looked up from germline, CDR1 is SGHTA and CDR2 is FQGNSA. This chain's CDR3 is CASEPGTGSSYEQYF. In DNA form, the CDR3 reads TGTGCCAGCGAACCCGGGACAGGGAGCTCCTACGAGCAGTACTTC.

The CDR3 coding sequence is TGTGCCAGCAGCTTAATTAGAGTGGCGGGGACTGAAGCTTTCTTT. This sequence encodes CASSLIRVAGTEAFF. The chain carries TRBV7-3 and TRBJ1-1; D gene uncertain. The CDR3 covers 15 residues. Trimming took 1 base from V and 5 from J, leaving 14 bases between them. Germline V gives CDR1 SGHTA, CDR2 FQGTGA. Together with reference TRBV7-3 and TRBJ1-1, the CDR3 gives the full variable domain: GAGVSQTPSNKVTEKGKYVELRCDPISGHTALYWYRQSLGQGPEFLIYFQGTGAADDSGLPNDRFFAVRPEGSVSTLKIQRTERGDSAVYLCASSLIRVAGTEAFFGQGTRLTVV.

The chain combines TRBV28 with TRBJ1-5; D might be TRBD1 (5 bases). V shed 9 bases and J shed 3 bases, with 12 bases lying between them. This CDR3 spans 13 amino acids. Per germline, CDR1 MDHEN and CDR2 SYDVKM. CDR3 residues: CASMGRLNQPQHF. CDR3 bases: TGTGCCAGTATGGGACGGCTCAATCAGCCCCAGCATTTT.